This passage covers 6 T cell receptor beta chains from one sample sequenced in a study of glioma-infiltrating T cells. Amplification of TCR alpha and beta CDR3 regions from RNA used iRepertoire nested multiplex PCR. MiXCR, applied by TCRdb to the multiplex PCR reads, yields one record per CDR3 protein. The repertoire has around 350,000 distinct CDR3 sequences, 35% to 45% of them found once; the top ten carry about 12%. Sequencing was performed on glioma tissue, nonneoplastic brain tissue, or PBMCs (not recorded which). All receptors derive from a human donor with low-grade glioma or glioblastoma, undergoing nonglioma brain surgery, or in good health (not recorded which).

The chain is built from TRBV27 and TRBJ2-7, with 11 bases that match TRBD1. Per the germline V gene, CDR1 is MNHEY and CDR2 is SMNVEV (reference sequence). V lost 4 bases, J lost 2 bases, and 4 bases stayed unmatched. The CDR3 extends over 15 amino acids. CDR3 region: CASSSGQGGPYEQYF. CDR3 coding DNA: TGTGCCAGCAGTTCGGGACAGGGGGGACCCTACGAGCAGTACTTC.

On this clonotype: A much larger clone differs by one base, so this may be a read error. The chain recombines TRBV20-1 with TRBJ2-1; a weak D match, TRBD2 (5 bases). V was cut by 0 bases and J by 8 bases, with 11 bases left in between. The CDR3 extends over 13 amino acids. The germline gives CDR1 DFQATT, CDR2 SNEGSKA (reference sequence). The CDR3 coding sequence is TGCAGTGCTAGAGATTTTCGGGGTGATGAGCAGTTCTTC. Protein: CSARDFRGDEQFF.

This clonotype has a count of ten or more. V is TRBV27 and J is TRBJ2-2; no clear D gene. Germline CDR1 reads MNHEY; CDR2 reads SMNVEV (reference sequence). V lost 7 bases and J 5 bases, leaving 11 bases between the germline ends. The CDR3 length is 13 residues. The DNA for the CDR3 is TGTGCCAGCATCTATCGAAGGACCGGGGAGCTGTTTTTT. Protein product: CASIYRRTGELFF.

The chain uses TRBV4-2 and TRBJ2-1; 12 positions match TRBD2. Germline V gene data show CDR1 as LGHNA and CDR2 as YNFKEQ. The V and J ends lost 2 bases and 0 bases, in that order; junction bases with no gene match: 2. This CDR3 is 17 amino acids long. The CDR3 nucleotides are TGTGCCAGCAGCCAACCGGGACTAGCGGGCTCCTACAATGAGCAGTTCTTC. Amino acids: CASSQPGLAGSYNEQFF.

This rearrangement joins TRBV27 to TRBJ2-3; 13 bases align to TRBD2. V shed 5 bases, J shed 3 bases, and the junction held 5 bases outside the gene matches. Germline values: CDR1 MNHEY, CDR2 SMNVEV (reference sequence). The CDR3 length is 16 residues. The CDR3 loop is CASSRTSGSRTDTQYF. Here the CDR3 DNA reads TGTGCCAGCAGTCGGACTAGCGGGAGCAGAACAGATACGCAGTATTTT.

About this clonotype: A read error may be the cause here, since a much bigger clone is one base away. This chain links TRBV20-1 with TRBJ1-2; D not certain. Germline CDR1 is DFQATT and CDR2 is SNEGSKA (reference sequence). This CDR3 region has 11 residues. V lost 3 bases, J lost 9 bases, and 11 bases lay in between. The CDR3: CSARGERSYTF. The DNA of the CDR3 is TGCAGTGCTAGGGGAGAGCGGAGCTACACCTTC.